This T cell receptor beta chain appears in the sequencing data of a study of T cell repertoires in cytomegalovirus infection. Study summary: Well-studied HLA-B-restricted epitopes and recently identified HLA-C-restricted epitopes of CMV were both used in the study. Shared public TCR beta signatures pointed to both CMV infection and a matching HLA type.

Study-level points and caveats: Carriage of CMV together with the relevant HLA was identifiable through cumulative public TCR beta family frequency. There were HLA-C-restricted CMV-specific TCR beta clonotypes dominating the ex vivo response.

Using its own MiXCR run on the reads, TCRdb lists one record per CDR3 protein. The sample has roughly 120,000 distinct CDR3 sequences, about 31% seen once. V shed 0 bases and J shed 3 bases, with 31 bases lying between them. The CDR3 runs to 22 residues. Germline V gene sequence: CDR1 MGHRA, CDR2 YSYEKL. In this sample, this clonotype turned up many times. Its antigen remains unidentified. The receptor's source is a human donor in good health (CMV status not recorded). Some clones in this sample may be carry-over from other donors' samples. The input for sequencing was CD8+ T cells from cultured PBMCs, taken from culture after CMV antigen stimulation. The chain has TRBV4-1 and TRBJ2-3; D is undetermined. The CDR3 nucleotides read TGCGCCAGCAGCCAAGATCCACTTATCATTGGCGGATCTCTCCTAAAGACAGATACGCAGTATTTT. Protein product: CASSQDPLIIGGSLLKTDTQYF.